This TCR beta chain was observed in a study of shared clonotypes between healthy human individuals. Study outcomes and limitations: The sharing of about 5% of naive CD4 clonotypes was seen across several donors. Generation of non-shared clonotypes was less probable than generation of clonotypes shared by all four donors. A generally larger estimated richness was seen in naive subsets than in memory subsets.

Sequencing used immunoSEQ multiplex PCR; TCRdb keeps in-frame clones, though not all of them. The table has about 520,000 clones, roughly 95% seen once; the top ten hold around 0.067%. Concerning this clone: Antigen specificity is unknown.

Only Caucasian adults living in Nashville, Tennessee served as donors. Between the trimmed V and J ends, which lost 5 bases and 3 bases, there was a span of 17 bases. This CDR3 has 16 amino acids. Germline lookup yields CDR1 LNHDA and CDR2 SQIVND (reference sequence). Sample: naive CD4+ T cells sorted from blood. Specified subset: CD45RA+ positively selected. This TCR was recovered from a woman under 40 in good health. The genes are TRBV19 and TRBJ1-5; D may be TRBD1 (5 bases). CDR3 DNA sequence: TGTGCCAGTAGTGGACAAGGGGCTACACTCAATCAGCCCCAGCATTTT. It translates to CASSGQGATLNQPQHF. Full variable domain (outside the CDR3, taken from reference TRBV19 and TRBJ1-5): DGGITQSPKYLFRKEGQNVTLSCEQNLNHDAMYWYRQDPGQGLRLIYYSQIVNDFQKGDIAEGYSVSREKKESFPLTVTSAQKNPTAFYLCASSGQGATLNQPQHFGDGTRLSIL.